One T cell receptor beta chain is described in this entry. Its specificity is unknown. This may stem from a read error, because a much larger clone lies one nucleotide away. The conserved final phenylalanine or tryptophan is absent from the CDR3, which likely points to a read error. This specimen belongs to a study of CD8+CD57+ T cells in acquired aplastic anemia. Study information: When averaged, DNA from sorted CD4+ and CD8+ cells came to around 3.4 ug. Study-wide results and caveats: Patients had about 31 CD8+ CDR3 sequences in common with controls (the shared set). For CD8+ Simpson's diversity, patients and controls showed no significant difference.

Investigators profiled TCR beta VDJ and CDR3 from genomic DNA template. One entry per CDR3 protein results from TCRdb running MiXCR on the reads. This sample has about 270,000 distinct CDR3 sequences, with about 56% found just once. Germline CDR1 SGHTA, CDR2 FQGNSA. The CDR3 totals 16 residues. The junction had 8 bases not matched to a gene; V was cut back by 1 base and J by 7 bases. The sequenced sample consisted of sorted CD4+, CD8+, or CD8+CD57+ T cells (not recorded which) from PBMCs. The chain employs TRBV7-2 and TRBJ2-1, with TRBD1 matching 9 bases. The source of this sequence is a human donor with severe aplastic anemia or a healthy control (not recorded which). Here the CDR3 DNA reads TGTGCCAGCAGCTTAGTTGGGACAGGGACCGTAAATGAGCAGTTCTCC. This translates into CASSLVGTGTVNEQFS.